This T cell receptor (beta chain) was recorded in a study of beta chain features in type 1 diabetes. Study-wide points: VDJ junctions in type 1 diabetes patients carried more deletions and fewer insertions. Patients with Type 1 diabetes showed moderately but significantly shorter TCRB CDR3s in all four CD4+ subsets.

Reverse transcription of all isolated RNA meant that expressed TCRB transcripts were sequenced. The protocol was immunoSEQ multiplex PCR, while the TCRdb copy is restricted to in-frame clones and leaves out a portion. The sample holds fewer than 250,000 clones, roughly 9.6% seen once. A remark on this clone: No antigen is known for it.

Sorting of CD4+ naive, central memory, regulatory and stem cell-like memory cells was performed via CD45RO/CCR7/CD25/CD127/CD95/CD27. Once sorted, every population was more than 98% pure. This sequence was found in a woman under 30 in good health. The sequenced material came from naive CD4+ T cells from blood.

The CDR3 loop is CASSLVPQSYNEQFF. DNA of the CDR3: TGTGCCAGCAGCTTAGTCCCCCAGTCCTACAATGAGCAGTTCTTC. The V gene is TRBV11-2, the J gene TRBJ2-1; no clear D gene. Germline V gives CDR1 SGHAT, CDR2 FQNNGV. The CDR3 covers 15 residues. Trimming cost V 1 base and J 1 base, with 8 bases left between them.